The 25 T cell receptor beta chains below all came from one sample that was sequenced in a study of shared clonotypes between healthy human individuals. The method was immunoSEQ multiplex PCR; TCRdb's version includes in-frame clones alone and lacks a portion of them. The table records 2 million to 2.5 million clones, 90% to 95% of them present only once. Source material: naive CD4+ T cells from PBMCs. The subset here: CD45RA+ positively selected. The receptors were sampled from a man aged 18 to 30 in good health. Some clones in this sample may be carry-over from other donors' samples.

Concerning this clone itself: Other DNA sequences from this sample encode an identical CDR3 as well. CDR3: CASRGTSGRYYEQYF. CDR3 nucleotides: TGTGCCAGCAGGGGTACTAGCGGGAGATACTACGAGCAGTACTTC. V gene TRBV6-1 combines with J gene TRBJ2-7; 11 positions match TRBD2. The length of the CDR3 is 15 residues. Losses at the gene ends were 6 bases for V and 3 bases for J; bases not matched to a gene: 7. CDR1 and CDR2 from the germline V gene are MNHNS and SASEGT.

The V gene is TRBV28, the J gene TRBJ1-2; 10 nucleotides line up with TRBD1. J was trimmed by 6 bases and V by 5 bases; bases with no gene match: 9. Germline loops: CDR1 MDHEN, CDR2 SYDVKM. The length of the CDR3 is 15 residues. The CDR3: CASSVRLGTGDGYTF. The CDR3 coding sequence is TGTGCCAGCAGTGTAAGACTCGGGACAGGGGATGGCTACACCTTC.

The rearrangement joins TRBV6-6 to TRBJ2-5; weak D call: TRBD2 (6 bases). Trimming stripped 5 bases from V and 2 bases from J, with 12 bases between. The germline V gene has CDR1 MNHNY and CDR2 SVGAGI (reference sequence). There are 14 residues in the CDR3. The CDR3 reads CASSRSRDQETQYF. CDR3 nucleotides: TGTGCCAGCAGTCGCTCGCGGGATCAAGAGACCCAGTACTTC.

This sequence joins TRBV7-6 and TRBJ1-3; D gene unclear. Trimming removed 1 base from V and 0 bases from J, with 10 bases in between. The CDR3 has 16 amino acids. Germline CDR1 reads SGHVS; CDR2 reads FNYEAQ. The CDR3 is CASSLDYGSSGNTIYF. In DNA form, the CDR3 reads TGTGCCAGCAGCTTAGACTACGGGAGCTCTGGAAACACCATATATTTT.

In its sample, this clone was seen once. The V call is TRBV5-4, the J call TRBJ2-2; D is unresolved. The CDR3 runs to 15 residues. Germline CDR1 SGHNT, CDR2 YYREEE (reference sequence). V was clipped by 4 bases and J by 0 bases, with 10 bases between them. The CDR3 DNA is TGTGCCAGCAGCCTAAGGACCGCGAACACCGGGGAGCTGTTTTTT. It codes for CASSLRTANTGELFF.

The V gene is TRBV6-6, the J gene TRBJ2-5, with 12 nucleotides matching TRBD2. Trimming cost V 0 bases and J 2 bases; bases outside gene matches: 1. The V gene's germline CDR1 is MNHNY and CDR2 SVGAGI (reference sequence). The CDR3 contains 16 residues. The CDR3 sequence is CASSYSLAGGQETQYF. The CDR3 nucleotides are TGTGCCAGCAGTTACTCGCTAGCGGGAGGGCAAGAGACCCAGTACTTC.

The V call is TRBV4-2, the J call TRBJ1-2; weak D call: TRBD1 (6 bases). This CDR3 has 16 amino acids. V lost 1 base, J lost 5 bases, and 17 bases lay in between. From germline, CDR1 is LGHNA and CDR2 YNFKEQ. This chain's CDR3 is CASSQGLGAGNYGYTF. DNA for the CDR3: TGTGCCAGCAGCCAAGGGCTGGGGGCAGGGAATTATGGCTACACCTTC.

The chain carries TRBV7-9 and TRBJ1-2, with D unresolved. The ends were cut back, 1 base at V and 6 bases at J, with 9 bases in the middle. The CDR3 contains 13 residues. In germline, CDR1 is SEHNR, CDR2 FQNEAQ (reference sequence). CDR3 sequence reads: CASSLGNYNGYTF. CDR3 DNA sequence: TGTGCCAGCAGCTTAGGAAATTACAATGGCTACACCTTC.

V gene TRBV4-1 combines with J gene TRBJ2-6; TRBD1 is a possible D gene (6 bases). Germline-derived CDR1 and CDR2 are MGHRA and YSYEKL. The CDR3 loop spans 18 amino acids. V was cut by 4 bases and J by 0 bases, with 16 bases left in between. The CDR3 spells CASSLRVTGNSGANVLTF. The CDR3 nucleotides are TGCGCCAGCAGCCTTCGCGTTACAGGGAACTCTGGGGCCAACGTCCTGACTTTC.

The J gene is TRBJ1-4, the V gene TRBV6-1, with D maybe TRBD1 (5 bases). This CDR3 contains 14 residues. Between the trimmed V and J ends, which lost 6 bases and 5 bases, there was a span of 13 bases. Germline CDR1 is MNHNS and CDR2 is SASEGT. The CDR3 DNA sequence: TGTGCCAGCAGGTCAGGGTCCGGGAATGAAAAACTGTTTTTT. This gives the protein CASRSGSGNEKLFF.

The chain carries TRBV15 and TRBJ1-5; unclear D gene. Germline assignment: CDR1 LNHNV and CDR2 YYDKDF (reference sequence). The CDR3 is 14 amino acids. V was cut by 1 base and J by 4 bases, with 8 bases left in between. As DNA, the CDR3 is TGTGCCACCAGCAGAGTCGGCGGGAATCAGCCCCAGCATTTT. This sequence encodes CATSRVGGNQPQHF. Full variable domain (rest looked up from reference TRBV15 and TRBJ1-5): DAMVIQNPRYQVTQFGKPVTLSCSQTLNHNVMYWYQQKSSQAPKLLFHYYDKDFNNEADTPDNFQSRRPNTSFCFLDIRSPGLGDTAMYLCATSRVGGNQPQHFGDGTRLSIL.

This clone was counted once. J is TRBJ1-5 and V is TRBV15; possible D gene TRBD1, 6 bases. The ends were cut back, 0 bases at V and 4 bases at J, with 16 bases in the middle. The CDR3 runs to 17 residues. Germline-derived CDR1 and CDR2 are LNHNV and YYDKDF (reference sequence). The CDR3 sequence is CATSRDVLGGGNQPQHF. The DNA of the CDR3 is TGTGCCACCAGCAGAGACGTCCTAGGGGGGGGTAATCAGCCCCAGCATTTT.

The chain links TRBV7-3 to TRBJ1-2, with 8 bases fitting TRBD1. J lost 4 bases, V lost 5 bases, and 9 bases had no gene match. Germline lookup yields CDR1 SGHTA and CDR2 FQGTGA. CDR3 size: 15 residues. CDR3 residues: CASSPQGAVGYGYTF. CDR3 nucleotide sequence: TGTGCCAGCAGCCCGCAGGGGGCGGTAGGCTATGGCTACACCTTC.

This sequence joins TRBV4-1 and TRBJ2-1; the D gene is possibly TRBD2 (6 bases). The CDR3 is 16 residues long. The V end was cut by 1 base, the J end by 2 bases, with 12 bases between. CDR1 and CDR2 from the germline V gene are MGHRA and YSYEKL. CDR3 DNA sequence: TGCGCCAGCAGCCAAGGTCTAGCGACTACCTACAATGAGCAGTTCTTC. It is translated as CASSQGLATTYNEQFF.

V gene TRBV6-4 combines with J gene TRBJ2-7; 11 bases are a match to TRBD2. J gave up 1 base and V 2 bases, and 7 bases lay outside the gene matches. Germline-derived CDR1 and CDR2 are MRHNA and SNTAGT. There are 17 residues in the CDR3. The CDR3 protein is CASSDIQTSGASYEQYF. The CDR3 DNA follows: TGTGCCAGCAGTGACATCCAGACTAGCGGGGCGTCCTACGAGCAGTACTTC.

J is TRBJ2-1 and V is TRBV20-1; D is undetermined. V dropped 3 bases and J dropped 9 bases, with 6 bases sitting between them. The CDR3 contains 10 residues. CDR1 and CDR2 (germline): DFQATT, SNEGSKA (reference sequence). This CDR3 reads CSASRVEQFF. CDR3 nucleotides: TGCAGTGCTAGTCGGGTTGAGCAGTTCTTC.

The chain joins TRBV25-1 to TRBJ2-3; D remains unclear. Trimming left V 5 bases short and J 2 bases short, with 11 bases between. The CDR3 is 14 amino acids. Germline CDR1 is MGHDK and CDR2 is SYGVNS. In DNA form, the CDR3 reads TGTGCCAGCAGTTCCCCGGTAATCACAGATACGCAGTATTTT. Translating it yields CASSSPVITDTQYF.

About this clone itself: Other DNA sequences in the same sample also yield this CDR3. This chain connects TRBV28 to TRBJ2-2; D not resolved. The V and J ends lost 3 bases and 8 bases respectively, with 7 bases between them. This CDR3 has 12 residues. The germline V gene encodes CDR1 MDHEN and CDR2 SYDVKM. CDR3 nucleotides: TGTGCCAGCAGTTTGCTCTCTGGGGAGCTGTTTTTT. This encodes CASSLLSGELFF.

The chain uses TRBV5-1 and TRBJ1-2; D unclear. Germline CDR1 is SGHRS and CDR2 is YFSETQ. The CDR3 is 15 residues long. Trimming pared 3 bases from V and 2 bases from J, leaving 14 bases between. Here the CDR3 reads CASSSPTPENYGYTF. CDR3 DNA sequence: TGCGCCAGCAGCTCCCCCACCCCGGAAAACTATGGCTACACCTTC.

The chain is built from TRBV5-8 and TRBJ1-2; no firm D call. Germline values: CDR1 SGHTS, CDR2 YDEGEE. Trimming left V 0 bases short and J 7 bases short, with 7 bases between. The CDR3 covers 12 residues. The CDR3 nucleotides are TGTGCCAGCAGCTTGGTGGGATCTGGCTACACCTTC. This encodes CASSLVGSGYTF.

The rearrangement links TRBV7-9 to TRBJ2-1; D is ambiguous. Germline lookup yields CDR1 SEHNR and CDR2 FQNEAQ (reference sequence). V was clipped by 7 bases and J by 0 bases, with 25 bases between them. The CDR3 covers 19 residues. CDR3: CASTLRAVPGRSSYNEQFF. Here the CDR3 DNA reads TGTGCCAGCACCCTAAGAGCCGTCCCCGGGCGGAGCTCCTACAATGAGCAGTTCTTC.

V usage is TRBV10-3 and J usage is TRBJ1-1; D is possibly TRBD1 (5 bases). The germline V gene has CDR1 ENHRY and CDR2 SYGVKD. The V gene lost 6 bases and the J gene lost 2 bases, with 22 bases spanning the gap. The CDR3 contains 17 residues. The CDR3 is CAIRGRSTGTKNTEAFF. CDR3 bases: TGTGCCATCAGGGGAAGAAGTACTGGGACCAAAAACACTGAAGCTTTCTTT.

The V and J genes are TRBV5-4 and TRBJ2-5, with D tentatively TRBD1 (5 bases). This CDR3 spans 13 amino acids. The V end lost 0 bases, the J end lost 5 bases, and 8 bases lay between the germline ends. Germline CDR1 is SGHNT and CDR2 is YYREEE (reference sequence). The CDR3 nucleotides are TGTGCCAGCAGCTTGGTGGGGCTGGAGACCCAGTACTTC. It is translated as CASSLVGLETQYF.

The gene calls are TRBV4-1 and TRBJ1-5; D is possibly TRBD1 (5 bases). This CDR3 contains 16 residues. Per the germline V gene, CDR1 is MGHRA and CDR2 is YSYEKL. Trimming took 4 bases from V and 2 from J, leaving 15 bases between them. The CDR3 loop is CASSPGTAEGNQPQHF. In DNA, the CDR3 is TGCGCCAGCAGCCCTGGGACGGCTGAGGGCAATCAGCCCCAGCATTTT.

V is TRBV7-3 and J is TRBJ2-7; 11 bases are a match to TRBD1. The CDR3 extends over 15 amino acids. Germline V gene data show CDR1 as SGHTA and CDR2 as FQGTGA. After removal of 3 bases from V and 11 bases from J, the junction contained 12 bases not matched to a gene. Here the CDR3 reads CASSFSQDRGPKEYF. The CDR3 DNA follows: TGTGCCAGCAGCTTCTCGCAGGACAGGGGGCCTAAAGAGTACTTC.